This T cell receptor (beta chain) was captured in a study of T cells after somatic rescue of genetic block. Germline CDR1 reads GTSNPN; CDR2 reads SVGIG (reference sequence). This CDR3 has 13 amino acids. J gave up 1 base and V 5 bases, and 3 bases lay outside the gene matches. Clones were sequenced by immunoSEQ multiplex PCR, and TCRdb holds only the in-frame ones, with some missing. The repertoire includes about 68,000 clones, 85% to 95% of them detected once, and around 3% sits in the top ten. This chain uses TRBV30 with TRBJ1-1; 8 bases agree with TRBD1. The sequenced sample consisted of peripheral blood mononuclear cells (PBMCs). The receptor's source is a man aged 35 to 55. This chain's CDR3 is CAWLGTGNTEAFF. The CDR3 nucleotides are TGTGCCTGGCTAGGGACAGGGAACACTGAAGCTTTCTTT.